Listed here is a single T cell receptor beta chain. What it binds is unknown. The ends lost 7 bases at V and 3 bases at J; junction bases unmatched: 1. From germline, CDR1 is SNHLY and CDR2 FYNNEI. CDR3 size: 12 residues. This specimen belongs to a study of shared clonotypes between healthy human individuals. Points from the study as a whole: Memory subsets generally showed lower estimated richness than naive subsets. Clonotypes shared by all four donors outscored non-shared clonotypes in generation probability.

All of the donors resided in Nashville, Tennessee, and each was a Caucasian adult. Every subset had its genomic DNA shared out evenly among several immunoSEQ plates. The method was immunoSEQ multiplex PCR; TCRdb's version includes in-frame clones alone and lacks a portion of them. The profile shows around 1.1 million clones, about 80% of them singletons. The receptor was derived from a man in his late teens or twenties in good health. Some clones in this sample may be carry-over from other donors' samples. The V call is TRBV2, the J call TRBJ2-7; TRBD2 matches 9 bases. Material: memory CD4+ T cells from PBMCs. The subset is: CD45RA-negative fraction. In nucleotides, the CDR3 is TGTGCCAGCAAGCGGGAGGACTACGAGCAGTACTTC. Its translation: CASKREDYEQYF.